This T cell receptor beta chain derives from a study of blood T cells in healthy people across ages. Study outcomes and limitations: What prevented conclusive comparison of naive and antigen-experienced cells was that PBMCs were unsorted.

Germline CDR1 reads SGHTA; CDR2 reads FQGTGA. This CDR3 has 15 amino acids. V dropped 6 bases and J dropped 5; count of bases not matched to a gene: 8. Extracted total RNA amounted to at least 5.5 micrograms for each sample. Primed by a sample-barcoded 5' primer and a J-beta primer mix, a second PCR proceeded for roughly 7 to 11 cycles. MiXCR, applied by TCRdb to the 5' RACE reads, yields one record per CDR3 protein. Here the sample spans hundreds of thousands of distinct CDR3 sequences, over 45% being singletons. This clonotype was found a few times. Its cognate antigen is unknown. The sequencing input was blood. The chain links TRBV7-3 to TRBJ2-1; 9 positions agree with TRBD2. The sequence was collected from a man between 60 and 75 years old in good health. The CDR3 DNA is TGTGCCAGCAGTCCTACCGGGACTAGCCACAATGAGCAGTTCTTC. Translating gives CASSPTGTSHNEQFF.